The rows below give T cell receptor beta chains drawn from one sample of a study of OX40 agonist ivuxolimab in advanced cancers. Data came from immunoSEQ multiplex PCR; TCRdb stores just in-frame clones and leaves some out. The sample shows around 80,000 clones, around nine tenths of them seen only once. The sequencing used CD4+ or CD8+ T cells sorted from blood, collected in a trial of the OX40 agonist ivuxolimab. These receptors were taken from an adult with an advanced solid tumor such as melanoma, head and neck, liver or kidney cancer. CDR3s include the opening cysteine and the closing phenylalanine or tryptophan. A D gene is named only where the DNA matches it firmly. Not all rows give a size; the values are once, few, many and, for expanded clones, a class.

D | J | V | size | CDR3 | DNA
NA | TRBJ2-3 | TRBV27 | NA | CASSQAGTSTDTQYF | TGTGCCAGCAGCCAGGCGGGGACTAGCACAGATACGCAGTATTTT
TRBD1 | TRBJ2-3 | TRBV5-6 | once | CASSSGTGQADTQYF | TGTGCCAGCAGCTCCGGGACAGGGCAGGCAGATACGCAGTATTTT
NA | TRBJ2-7 | TRBV7-9 | NA | CASSPFPGPRRVSEQYF | TGTGCCAGCAGCCCCTTCCCGGGACCTCGTAGGGTTTCCGAGCAGTACTTC
TRBD1 | TRBJ1-2 | TRBV5-1 | NA | CASSFQGGGYTF | TGCGCCAGCAGCTTCCAAGGGGGCGGCTACACCTTC
NA | TRBJ2-1 | TRBV5-4 | NA | CASSLRGTEQFF | TGTGCCAGCAGCTTACGAGGTACTGAGCAGTTCTTC
TRBD2 | TRBJ2-2 | TRBV11-2 | few | CASSPGLAGVAGELFF | TGTGCCAGCAGCCCTGGACTAGCGGGAGTGGCCGGGGAGCTGTTTTTT
TRBD1 | TRBJ1-1 | TRBV9 | NA | CASSQGQGGTEAFF | TGTGCCAGCAGCCAGGGACAGGGAGGCACTGAAGCTTTCTTT
NA | TRBJ2-7 | TRBV11-2 | NA | CASSLDLRAGLVYEQYF | TGTGCCAGCAGCTTAGACCTTAGGGCAGGGCTGGTCTACGAGCAGTACTTC
TRBD1 | TRBJ2-7 | TRBV5-1 | NA | CASSQTPGQGYEQYF | TGCGCCAGCAGCCAAACCCCGGGACAGGGTTACGAGCAGTACTTC
TRBD1 | TRBJ2-2 | TRBV11-1 | NA | CASSSRDRGRKNTGELFF | TGTGCCAGCAGCTCCCGGGACAGGGGGCGAAAGAACACCGGGGAGCTGTTTTTT
TRBD1 | TRBJ2-7 | TRBV6-5 | NA | CASSLTGGSYEQYF | TGTGCCAGCAGTTTGACAGGGGGGAGCTACGAGCAGTACTTC
TRBD1 | TRBJ2-2 | TRBV28 | NA | CASSPGQGVWTGELFF | TGTGCCAGCAGTCCGGGACAGGGAGTTTGGACCGGGGAGCTGTTTTTT
NA | TRBJ2-7 | TRBV15 | NA | CATAPRASYEQYF | TGTGCCACCGCCCCGAGGGCCTCCTACGAGCAGTACTTC
NA | TRBJ1-2 | TRBV6-5 | once | CASSYGANYGYTF | TGTGCCAGCAGTTACGGAGCTAACTATGGCTACACCTTC
TRBD1 | TRBJ1-2 | TRBV27 | NA | CASSQRQGRWGYTF | TGTGCCAGCAGTCAAAGACAGGGGAGATGGGGCTACACCTTC
NA | TRBJ1-1 | TRBV9 | few | CASSAKGDWRGTEAFF | TGTGCCAGCAGCGCCAAGGGGGACTGGCGGGGCACTGAAGCTTTCTTT
NA | TRBJ1-1 | TRBV5-1 | NA | CASSLVGFGTEAFF | TGCGCCAGCAGCTTGGTCGGGTTCGGAACTGAAGCTTTCTTT
TRBD2 | TRBJ2-7 | TRBV7-8 | NA | CASRLNPGLAGGPPYEQYF | TGTGCCAGCAGACTAAACCCGGGACTAGCGGGAGGCCCTCCCTACGAGCAGTACTTC
NA | TRBJ1-3 | TRBV5-3 | NA | CARSPKTPTDGNTIYF | TGTGCCAGAAGCCCGAAGACACCGACAGACGGAAACACCATATATTTT
TRBD1 | TRBJ1-1 | TRBV27 | NA | CASSSGQVTEAFF | TGTGCCAGCAGCTCGGGACAGGTCACTGAAGCTTTCTTT
NA | TRBJ2-7 | TRBV6-1 | NA | CASSAAEAYEQYF | TGTGCCAGCAGTGCTGCCGAAGCCTACGAGCAGTACTTC
NA | TRBJ1-1 | TRBV7-6 | NA | CASSSQGKVNTEAFF | TGTGCCAGCAGCTCCCAGGGGAAAGTGAACACTGAAGCTTTCTTT
NA | TRBJ2-2 | TRBV5-1 | once | CASRSGGIETGELFF | TGCGCCAGCAGAAGTGGAGGGATAGAGACCGGGGAGCTGTTTTTT
NA | TRBJ2-7 | TRBV30 | NA | CAWSVQARAALAF | TGTGCCTGGAGTGTACAGGCCCGTGCAGCACTTGCTTTC
NA | TRBJ1-4 | TRBV9 | NA | CASSVGSGGNEKLFF | TGTGCCAGCAGCGTAGGTTCGGGGGGGAATGAAAAACTGTTTTTT
NA | TRBJ1-1 | TRBV6-1 | once | CASSNRVYTEAFF | TGTGCCAGCAGTAACAGGGTTTACACTGAAGCTTTCTTT
NA | TRBJ1-2 | TRBV6-5 | NA | CASSLGLGYTF | TGTGCCAGCAGTTTAGGCCTTGGCTACACCTTC
TRBD2 | TRBJ2-5 | TRBV5-1 | NA | CASNPGLAGRETQYF | TGCGCCAGCAACCCCGGACTAGCGGGGAGAGAGACCCAGTACTTC
TRBD2 | TRBJ2-7 | TRBV2 | NA | CASRTSGALEQYF | TGTGCCAGCAGGACTAGCGGCGCACTCGAGCAGTACTTC
NA | TRBJ1-1 | TRBV6-1 | NA | CASPREMNTEAFF | TGTGCCAGTCCAAGGGAGATGAACACTGAAGCTTTCTTT
TRBD1 | TRBJ2-1 | TRBV11-1 | NA | CASSLDRGQYYEQFF | TGTGCCAGCAGCTTGGACAGGGGACAGTACTATGAGCAGTTCTTC
NA | TRBJ2-5 | TRBV7-3 | NA | CASSLWPSEQETQYF | TGTGCCAGCAGCTTGTGGCCTAGCGAACAAGAGACCCAGTACTTC
NA | TRBJ1-1 | TRBV7-3 | NA | CASSLGPKNTEAFF | TGTGCCAGCAGCTTGGGACCCAAGAACACTGAAGCTTTCTTT
NA | TRBJ1-4 | TRBV4-1 | NA | CASSQDVGSIANEKLFF | TGCGCCAGCAGCCAAGATGTCGGATCAATAGCAAATGAAAAACTGTTTTTT
NA | TRBJ1-1 | TRBV10-3 | NA | CAISYDRMNTEAFF | TGTGCCATCAGTTATGACAGGATGAACACTGAAGCTTTCTTT
NA | TRBJ2-7 | TRBV19 | NA | CASSRGSEQYF | TGTGCCAGTAGTCGAGGGTCTGAGCAGTACTTC
NA | TRBJ2-7 | TRBV7-6 | NA | CASSLEWTSSYEQYF | TGTGCCAGCAGCTTAGAGTGGACGAGTTCCTACGAGCAGTACTTC
TRBD1 | TRBJ2-7 | TRBV2 | NA | CASSDGTGTYEQYF | TGTGCCAGCAGTGACGGGACAGGGACCTACGAGCAGTACTTC
NA | TRBJ2-7 | TRBV11-2 | NA | CASSSQGGGSYEQYF | TGTGCCAGCAGCTCCCAGGGGGGCGGCTCCTACGAGCAGTACTTC
TRBD1 | TRBJ1-3 | TRBV6-5 | NA | CASRGTAGNTIYF | TGTGCCAGCAGGGGGACAGCTGGAAACACCATATATTTT
NA | TRBJ1-5 | TRBV2 | NA | CASSPDGNQPQHF | TGTGCCAGCAGCCCCGACGGGAATCAGCCCCAGCATTTT
TRBD2 | TRBJ2-2 | TRBV15 | NA | CATSRELAVLAGELFF | TGTGCCACCAGCAGAGAACTAGCGGTTCTCGCCGGGGAGCTGTTTTTT
TRBD2 | TRBJ2-7 | TRBV7-8 | NA | CASSRGLAGYGEQYF | TGTGCCAGCAGCCGCGGACTAGCGGGGTACGGCGAGCAGTACTTC
NA | TRBJ2-2 | TRBV11-3 | NA | CASSLDRVNTGELFF | TGTGCCAGCAGCTTAGACAGGGTAAACACCGGGGAGCTGTTTTTT
TRBD1 | TRBJ2-7 | TRBV7-9 | NA | CASTGTDQIDYEQYF | TGTGCCAGCACCGGGACAGATCAAATTGACTACGAGCAGTACTTC
NA | TRBJ2-2 | TRBV6-5 | NA | CASGVRTGELFF | TGTGCCAGCGGGGTACGCACCGGGGAGCTGTTTTTT
NA | TRBJ1-6 | TRBV4-1 | NA | CASSQELSSYNSPLHF | TGCGCCAGCAGCCAAGAACTGAGCTCCTATAATTCACCCCTCCACTTT
TRBD2 | TRBJ2-1 | TRBV19 | NA | CASSRSGLAGGVEQFF | TGTGCCAGTAGTAGAAGTGGGCTAGCGGGAGGCGTCGAGCAGTTCTTC
NA | TRBJ2-3 | TRBV19 | NA | CASSLDSRSADTQYF | TGTGCCAGTAGTTTGGACTCGAGGTCGGCAGATACGCAGTATTTT
NA | TRBJ2-7 | TRBV27 | NA | CASSLSGAGNSYEQYF | TGTGCCAGCAGTTTATCCGGTGCGGGCAACTCCTACGAGCAGTACTTC
NA | TRBJ2-2 | TRBV2 | NA | CASSELPPGREDTGELFF | TGTGCCAGCAGCGAACTCCCCCCTGGCAGGGAAGACACCGGGGAGCTGTTTTTT
NA | TRBJ2-7 | TRBV13 | NA | CASSPRLLGFGEQYF | TGTGCCAGCAGCCCTCGTCTTCTAGGTTTCGGCGAGCAGTACTTC
NA | TRBJ2-1 | TRBV29-1 | few | CSVKVDRFGEQFF | TGCAGCGTAAAGGTGGATAGGTTCGGTGAGCAGTTCTTC